This paragraph covers one TCR beta chain sequence. Its antigen is unknown. The sample comes from a study of tumor-infiltrating lymphocytes in primary liver carcinoma. For the study at large: Sample yields, roughly 3.65 to 7.13 million productive TCRbeta reads, were similar across the tissue types. Study-wide findings and caveats: Tumor region pairs showed greater overlap than either tumor-adjacent or tumor-blood pairs did.

Reverse transcription of 450 to 500 ng total RNA with a constant-region primer produced TCR beta cDNA. Employing slightly modified ARM-PCR, three nested multiplex PCR rounds were run, and these gave rise to the TCR beta libraries. TRBV1-TRBV30 forward primers paired with a C-beta reverse primer were used in the first two PCR rounds, which ran about 11 cycles each. TCRdb ran MiXCR on the multiplex PCR reads and lists one entry per CDR3 protein. Altogether fewer than 110,000 distinct CDR3 sequences are present, under 70% being singletons, with the ten largest covering 9% to 15%. DNA and RNA were both co-extracted from approximately 20-30 mg of bulk tissue that had not been sorted. Donors were untreated and chronically infected with HBV. Five discrete regions of every tumor underwent sampling. This CDR3 region has 14 residues. V lost 1 base and J lost 9, with 12 bases in between.

This TCR was sampled from a woman in her sixties with primary liver carcinoma and hepatitis B virus infection. The specimen was liver tumor tissue from sampling region 2. Subset of the sample: tumor region T2, inferior pole. The chain joins TRBV12-3 or TRBV12-4 to TRBJ2-2, with D unclear. This CDR3 is CASSLGQPARELFF. CDR3 DNA: TGTGCCAGCAGTTTAGGGCAGCCGGCCAGGGAGCTGTTTTTT.